In its sample, the clone carrying this T cell receptor beta chain ranks as medium-sized. The antigen is undetermined. The CDR3 totals 15 residues. The germline gives CDR1 MNHEY, CDR2 SVGEGT. V lost 7 bases, J lost 1 base, and 6 bases stayed unmatched. This sample was included in a study of spatial heterogeneity in lung cancer. Time point described: sample taken at primary tumor resection. Whole RNA, which was extracted from tumor, nontumor lung tissue or frozen PBMC, was sequenced without any cell sorting. Points from the study as a whole: Tumor mutation counts were tracked by expanded intratumoral alpha and beta TCR counts.

MiXCR, applied by TCRdb to the 5' RACE reads, yields one record per CDR3 protein. The table has 3,700 or so distinct CDR3 sequences, over 10% seen once. The TCR comes from a female donor with early-stage non-small cell lung cancer. The chain couples TRBV6-2 or TRBV6-3 to TRBJ1-5; 8 bases are a match to TRBD1. Specimen: lung tumor tissue, collected at surgery. The CDR3 DNA is TGTGCCAGCACTCGGACAGGGTTGAGCAATCAGCCCCAGCATTTT. Translation: CASTRTGLSNQPQHF.